This entry describes one TCR beta chain. Trimming cost V 4 bases and J 6 bases; bases outside gene matches: 7. This CDR3 has 13 residues. Looked up from germline, CDR1 is SQVTM and CDR2 is ANQGSEA. This sample is drawn from a study of CD8 T cells in Susac syndrome. With random hexamers, roughly 0.5 to 1 ug RNA was reverse transcribed. TCRdb fed the immunoSEQ multiplex PCR reads into MiXCR, producing one record per CDR3 protein. Of about 50,000 distinct CDR3 sequences listed, around 93% are singletons. V gene TRBV29-1 combines with J gene TRBJ2-7; 9 positions match TRBD1. Sequencing used CD8+ T cells from PBMCs. The clonotype comes from a human donor with multiple sclerosis. CDR3 residues: CSVAGTGFTEQYF. The DNA of the CDR3 is TGCAGCGTTGCGGGGACAGGGTTTACCGAGCAGTACTTC.